Presented here are 17 T cell receptor beta chains from one specimen sequenced in a study of vaccination and CD4 T cells after COVID-19. Cultured CD4+ T-cell DNA underwent Oncomine TCR Beta short-read sequencing. TCRdb redid the calling of the PCR reads with MiXCR, one entry per CDR3 protein. The repertoire holds 13,000 or so distinct CDR3 sequences, with roughly two fifths as singletons. This sample's treatment: approximately 9-day PBMC culture with coronavirus spike peptide pools or control peptides (ViraFEST assay). Antigen specificity for these receptors is unknown. This sample comprised CD4+ T cells from blood, cultured in vitro, obtained after SARS-CoV-2 vaccination. The receptors originated from a human donor who had recovered from COVID-19.

The V call is TRBV19, the J call TRBJ1-4; possible D gene TRBD1, 6 bases. The CDR3 is 14 residues long. From germline, CDR1 is LNHDA and CDR2 SQIVND (reference sequence). With 10 bases removed from V and 3 bases from J, the gap between germline ends came to 15 bases. DNA for the CDR3: TGTGCCACTACGAGGACAGCGGCTAATGAAAAACTGTTTTTT. The encoded protein is CATTRTAANEKLFF.

The rearrangement uses TRBV19 and TRBJ1-1; the D gene is possibly TRBD1 (6 bases). This CDR3 region has 13 residues. Germline V CDR1 and CDR2: LNHDA, SQIVND (reference sequence). The germline V and J ends were trimmed by 7 bases and 3 bases, with 12 bases remaining between them. For the CDR3, the DNA is TGTGCCAGTAACCAGGGGTCGGACACTGAAGCTTTCTTT. It specifies CASNQGSDTEAFF.

The chain carries TRBV12-3 or TRBV12-4 and TRBJ1-5, with D unclear. V lost 5 bases to trimming and J lost 4 bases, with 18 bases between them. The CDR3 extends over 16 amino acids. The CDR3 spells CASSAGPVVNNQPQHF. DNA of the CDR3: TGTGCCAGCAGTGCCGGACCGGTGGTCAATAATCAGCCCCAGCATTTT.

This chain connects TRBV7-2 to TRBJ1-1, with TRBD1 identical over 8 bases. V lost 5 bases to trimming and J lost 4 bases; unmatched junction nucleotides: 9. Germline loops: CDR1 SGHTA, CDR2 FQGNSA. The CDR3 spans 15 residues. The CDR3 protein is CASSATRQGRTEAFF. CDR3 in DNA: TGTGCCAGCAGCGCTACCCGACAGGGGCGCACTGAAGCTTTCTTT. Using reference TRBV7-2 and TRBJ1-1 for the parts outside the CDR3, the full variable domain is GAGVSQSPSNKVTEKGKDVELRCDPISGHTALYWYRQSLGQGLEFLIYFQGNSAPDKSGLPSDRFSAERTGGSVSTLTIQRTQQEDSAVYLCASSATRQGRTEAFFGQGTRLTVV.

The chain couples TRBV20-1 to TRBJ2-3; no firm D call. The V gene lost 1 base and the J gene lost 0 bases, with 8 bases spanning the gap. The V gene's germline CDR1 is DFQATT and CDR2 SNEGSKA (reference sequence). CDR3 size: 14 residues. The CDR3 region is CSARAPPSTDTQYF. The DNA of the CDR3 is TGCAGTGCTAGAGCGCCACCTAGCACAGATACGCAGTATTTT.

The chain links TRBV30 to TRBJ1-3, with D possibly TRBD1 on 5 matching bases. This CDR3 spans 15 amino acids. In germline, CDR1 is GTSNPN, CDR2 SVGIG (reference sequence). Trimming removed 0 bases at V and 0 bases at J, with 9 bases between. The CDR3 loop is CAWSVGRDSGNTIYF. The CDR3 bases are TGTGCCTGGAGTGTGGGCAGGGACTCTGGAAACACCATATATTTT.

The V and J genes are TRBV6-2 or TRBV6-3 and TRBJ2-1; the match to TRBD1 covers 11 bases. The V and J ends lost 4 bases and 5 bases, in that order; junction bases with no gene match: 7. The germline V gene has CDR1 MNHEY and CDR2 SVGEGT. The CDR3 has 16 amino acids. The chain's CDR3 is CASSWGQGVFNNEQFF. The CDR3 DNA follows: TGTGCCAGCAGTTGGGGACAGGGGGTCTTTAACAATGAGCAGTTCTTC.

This clonotype was counted between two and nine times. This chain connects TRBV27 to TRBJ1-2, with D perhaps matching TRBD1 (6 bases). The CDR3 is made up of 13 amino acids. Germline CDR1 MNHEY, CDR2 SMNVEV (reference sequence). Trimming shortened V by 2 bases and J by 7 bases, and 11 bases separated the two germline ends. The CDR3 spells CASSLMGAGGYTF. CDR3 DNA: TGTGCCAGCAGTTTAATGGGGGCGGGTGGCTACACCTTC.

The V and J genes are TRBV20-1 and TRBJ1-1; D might be TRBD1 (6 bases). CDR3 length: 14 amino acids. Between the trimmed V and J ends, which lost 0 bases and 2 bases, there was a span of 10 bases. Germline V gene sequence: CDR1 DFQATT, CDR2 SNEGSKA (reference sequence). CDR3 amino acids: CSARDRGGNTEAFF. In DNA, the CDR3 is TGCAGTGCTAGAGATAGAGGGGGAAACACTGAAGCTTTCTTT.

This clonotype has more than one count but fewer than ten. The CDR3 nucleotides are TGTGCCAGCAGTTTATTAGGGACAGCCTACGAGCAGTACTTC. It specifies CASSLLGTAYEQYF. The genes are TRBV27 and TRBJ2-7, with 7 bases fitting TRBD1. The CDR3 is made up of 14 amino acids. Germline CDR1 and CDR2: MNHEY and SMNVEV (reference sequence). The ends lost 1 base at V and 2 bases at J; junction bases unmatched: 2.

V gene TRBV28 combines with J gene TRBJ2-2; D not resolved. The ends were cut back, 8 bases at V and 4 bases at J, with 11 bases in the middle. This CDR3 has 13 amino acids. The germline V gene encodes CDR1 MDHEN and CDR2 SYDVKM. The chain's CDR3 is CASRSPGTGELFF. The CDR3 DNA follows: TGTGCCAGCCGTTCTCCGGGCACCGGGGAGCTGTTTTTT.

A single count supports this clonotype. The chain carries TRBV5-1 and TRBJ1-5; no reliable D call. Trimming took off 0 bases at V and 5 bases at J, with 12 bases between the two ends. CDR3 length equals 15 residues. CDR1 is SGHRS and CDR2 is YFSETQ in the germline V gene. Here the CDR3 DNA reads TGCGCCAGCAGCTTGGCCACGGGGTCGGATCAGCCCCAGCATTTT. Translated: CASSLATGSDQPQHF.

The CDR3 DNA sequence: TGCAGTGCTAGCGGGACCGCCGATGAGACCCAGTACTTC. This codes for CSASGTADETQYF. The genes are TRBV20-1 and TRBJ2-5; D may be TRBD1 or TRBD2 (5 bases each). The V gene's germline CDR1 is DFQATT and CDR2 SNEGSKA (reference sequence). Trimming cost V 3 bases and J 5 bases, with 13 bases left between them. This CDR3 comprises 13 residues.

This clonotype appeared a few times. The chain carries TRBV6-2 or TRBV6-3 and TRBJ2-5; D assignment may be TRBD1 or TRBD2 (5 bases each). The germline V gene encodes CDR1 MNHEY and CDR2 SVGEGT. V was trimmed by 2 bases and J by 5 bases, leaving 9 bases between them. The CDR3 loop spans 13 amino acids. CDR3 bases: TGTGCCAGCAGTTACCGGGGCCGCGAGACCCAGTACTTC. It encodes CASSYRGRETQYF.

The rearrangement links TRBV7-6 to TRBJ2-1; D is tentatively TRBD1 or TRBD2 (5 bases each). Germline V gives CDR1 SGHVS, CDR2 FNYEAQ. This CDR3 has 13 residues. Trimming stripped 0 bases from V and 10 bases from J, with 10 bases between. CDR3 in amino acids: CASSLAGVDEQFF. CDR3 sequence (DNA): TGTGCCAGCAGCTTAGCGGGGGTTGACGAGCAGTTCTTC.

The chain has TRBV6-5 and TRBJ1-1; tentative D call: TRBD1 (6 bases). The CDR3 runs 15 residues. Germline V gives CDR1 MNHEY, CDR2 SVGAGI. V lost 2 bases and J lost 4, with 14 bases in between. The CDR3 here is CASSYVRDRLTEAFF. Written as DNA, the CDR3 is TGTGCCAGCAGTTACGTGAGAGACAGGCTCACTGAAGCTTTCTTT.

This chain uses TRBV28 with TRBJ2-2, with TRBD2 identical over 14 bases. The CDR3 runs to 16 residues. V lost 7 bases, J lost 9 bases, and 10 bases stayed unmatched. Germline V gives CDR1 MDHEN, CDR2 SYDVKM. The CDR3 sequence is CASNTIGTSGRRELFF. The DNA of the CDR3 is TGTGCCAGCAACACGATCGGGACTAGCGGGAGACGGGAGCTGTTTTTT.